The source of this TCR beta chain is a study of CD8 T cells in ankylosing spondylitis. Trimming cost V 6 bases and J 0 bases; bases outside gene matches: 4. CDR3 length: 15 residues. This clonotype has just a few counts. Its matching antigen is unknown. With molecular barcodes, quantitative 5'-RACE was used to make the TCR beta libraries. Each CDR3 protein gets one entry after TCRdb re-called the 5' RACE reads with MiXCR. The sample holds 130,000 or so distinct CDR3 sequences, 17% seen once. Study results and caveats: Apparently characteristic of ankylosing spondylitis blood was a TCR beta motif (about 8 highly homologous variants). Within matched ankylosing spondylitis synovial fluid, disease-linked clones were reportedly significantly enriched.

The TCR comes from a male donor with ankylosing spondylitis. This rearrangement joins TRBV12-3 or TRBV12-4 to TRBJ2-2, with 7 bases aligning to TRBD1. The sample was blood, either unsorted or a sorted T cell fraction (not recorded which). This CDR3 is CASRPGTANTGELFF. The CDR3 DNA is TGTGCCAGCAGACCGGGGACAGCGAACACCGGGGAGCTGTTTTTT.